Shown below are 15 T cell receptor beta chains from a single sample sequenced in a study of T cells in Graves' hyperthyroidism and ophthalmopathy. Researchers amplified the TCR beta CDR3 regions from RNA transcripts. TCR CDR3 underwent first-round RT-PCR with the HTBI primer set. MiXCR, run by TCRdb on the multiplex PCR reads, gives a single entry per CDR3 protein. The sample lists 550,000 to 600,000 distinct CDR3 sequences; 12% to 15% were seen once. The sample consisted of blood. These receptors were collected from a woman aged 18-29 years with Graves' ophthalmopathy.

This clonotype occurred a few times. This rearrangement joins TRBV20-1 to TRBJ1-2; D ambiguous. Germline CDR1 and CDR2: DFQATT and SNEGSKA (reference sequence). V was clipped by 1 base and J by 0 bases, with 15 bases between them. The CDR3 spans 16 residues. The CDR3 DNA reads TGCAGTGCTAGAGTCAGTGACCTACTTCCTAACTATGGCTACACCTTC. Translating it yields CSARVSDLLPNYGYTF.

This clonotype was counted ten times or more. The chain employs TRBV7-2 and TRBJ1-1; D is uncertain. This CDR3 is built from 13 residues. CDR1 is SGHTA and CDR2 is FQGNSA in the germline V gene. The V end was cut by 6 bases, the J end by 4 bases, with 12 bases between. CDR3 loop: CASSLNRGTEAFF. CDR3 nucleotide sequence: TGTGCCAGCAGTCTCAACCGGGGCACTGAAGCTTTCTTT.

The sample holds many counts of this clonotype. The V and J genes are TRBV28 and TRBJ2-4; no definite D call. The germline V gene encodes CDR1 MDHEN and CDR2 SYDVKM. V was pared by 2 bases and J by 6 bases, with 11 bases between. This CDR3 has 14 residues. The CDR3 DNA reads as TGTGCCAGCAGTTTAACGGGTCTGGGAAACATTCAGTACTTC. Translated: CASSLTGLGNIQYF.

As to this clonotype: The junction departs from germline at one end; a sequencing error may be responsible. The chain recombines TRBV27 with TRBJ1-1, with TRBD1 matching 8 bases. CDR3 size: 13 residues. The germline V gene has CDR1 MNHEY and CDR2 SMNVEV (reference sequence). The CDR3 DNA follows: TGTGTCAGCGGACAGGGAGTGGGCCAGGGGGCTTTCTTT. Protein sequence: CVSGQGVGQGAFF.

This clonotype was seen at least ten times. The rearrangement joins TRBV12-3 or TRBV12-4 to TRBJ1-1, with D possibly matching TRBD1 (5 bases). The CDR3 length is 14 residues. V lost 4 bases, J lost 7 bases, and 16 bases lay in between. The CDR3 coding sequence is TGTGCCAGCAGTTCCCTTACGGGACCGCTTGAAGCTTTCTTT. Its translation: CASSSLTGPLEAFF.

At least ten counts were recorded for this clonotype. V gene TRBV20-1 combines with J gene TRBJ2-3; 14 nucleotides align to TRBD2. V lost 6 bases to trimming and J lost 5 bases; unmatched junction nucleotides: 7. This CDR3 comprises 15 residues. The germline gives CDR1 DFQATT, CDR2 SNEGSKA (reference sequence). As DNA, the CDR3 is TGCAGTGCCCGGGGACTAGCGGGAGTTAAAGATACGCAGTATTTT. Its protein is CSARGLAGVKDTQYF.

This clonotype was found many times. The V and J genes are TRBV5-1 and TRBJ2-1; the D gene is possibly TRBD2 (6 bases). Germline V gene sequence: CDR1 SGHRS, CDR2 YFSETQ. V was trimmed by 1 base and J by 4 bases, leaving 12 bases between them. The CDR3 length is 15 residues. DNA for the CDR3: TGCGCCAGCAGCTTGTTGGGAGGCCCGTACAATGAGCAGTTCTTC. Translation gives CASSLLGGPYNEQFF.

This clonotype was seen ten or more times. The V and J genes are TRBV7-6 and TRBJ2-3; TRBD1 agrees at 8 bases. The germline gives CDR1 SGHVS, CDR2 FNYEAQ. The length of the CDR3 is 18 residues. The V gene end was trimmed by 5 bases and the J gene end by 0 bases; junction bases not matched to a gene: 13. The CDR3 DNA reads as TGTGCCAGCAGCCTCACCCCAGGACAGGGCCCTAGCACAGATACGCAGTATTTT. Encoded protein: CASSLTPGQGPSTDTQYF. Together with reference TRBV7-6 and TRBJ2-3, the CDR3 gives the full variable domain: GAGVSQSPRYKVTKRGQDVALRCDPISGHVSLYWYRQALGQGPEFLTYFNYEAQQDKSGLPNDRFSAERPEGSISTLTIQRTEQRDSAMYRCASSLTPGQGPSTDTQYFGPGTRLTVL.

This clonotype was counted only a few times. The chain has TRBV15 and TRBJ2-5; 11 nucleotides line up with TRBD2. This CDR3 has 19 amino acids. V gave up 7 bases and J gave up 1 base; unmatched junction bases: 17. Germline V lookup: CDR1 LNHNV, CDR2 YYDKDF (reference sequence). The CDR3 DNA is TGTGCCACCATCCCACCTCCACACCCGGGACTAGCGGTCCAAGAGACCCAGTACTTC. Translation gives CATIPPPHPGLAVQETQYF.

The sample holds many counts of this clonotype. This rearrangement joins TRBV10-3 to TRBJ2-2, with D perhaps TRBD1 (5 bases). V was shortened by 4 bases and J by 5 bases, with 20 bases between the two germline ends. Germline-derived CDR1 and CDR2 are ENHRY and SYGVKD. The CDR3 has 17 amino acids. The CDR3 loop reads CAISAIAGPTDTGELFF. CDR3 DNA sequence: TGTGCCATCAGTGCCATTGCCGGGCCGACAGATACCGGGGAGCTGTTTTTT.

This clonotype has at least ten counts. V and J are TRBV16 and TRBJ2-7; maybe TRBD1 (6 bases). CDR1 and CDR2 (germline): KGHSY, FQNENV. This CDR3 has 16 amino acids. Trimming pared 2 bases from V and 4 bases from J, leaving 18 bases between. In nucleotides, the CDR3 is TGTGCCAGCAGCCAAGACGGCCCCAGGGGCGGGTACGAGCAGTACTTC. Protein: CASSQDGPRGGYEQYF.

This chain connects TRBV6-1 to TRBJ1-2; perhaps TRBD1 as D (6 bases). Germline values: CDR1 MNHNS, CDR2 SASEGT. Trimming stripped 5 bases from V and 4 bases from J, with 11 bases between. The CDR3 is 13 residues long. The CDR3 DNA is TGTGCCAGCAGTTCAACCAGGGGCTATGGCTACACCTTC. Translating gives CASSSTRGYGYTF.

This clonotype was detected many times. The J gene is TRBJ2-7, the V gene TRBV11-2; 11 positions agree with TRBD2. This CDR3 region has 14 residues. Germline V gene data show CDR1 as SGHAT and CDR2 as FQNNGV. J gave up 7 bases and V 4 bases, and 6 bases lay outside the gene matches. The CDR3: CASSSLAGVGEQYF. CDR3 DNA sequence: TGTGCCAGCAGCTCACTAGCGGGAGTTGGGGAGCAGTACTTC.

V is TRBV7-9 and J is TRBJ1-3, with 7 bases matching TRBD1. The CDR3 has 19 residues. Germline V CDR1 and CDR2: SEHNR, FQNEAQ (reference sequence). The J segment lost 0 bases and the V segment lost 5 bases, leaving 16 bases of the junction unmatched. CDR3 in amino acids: CASSLRPTGQSLSGNTIYF. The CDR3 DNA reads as TGTGCCAGCAGCCTACGACCCACGGGACAGTCCCTCTCTGGAAACACCATATATTTT. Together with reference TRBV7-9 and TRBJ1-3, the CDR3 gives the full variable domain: DTGVSQNPRHKITKRGQNVTFRCDPISEHNRLYWYRQTLGQGPEFLTYFQNEAQLEKSRLLSDRFSAERPKGSFSTLEIQRTEQGDSAMYLCASSLRPTGQSLSGNTIYFGEGSWLTVV.

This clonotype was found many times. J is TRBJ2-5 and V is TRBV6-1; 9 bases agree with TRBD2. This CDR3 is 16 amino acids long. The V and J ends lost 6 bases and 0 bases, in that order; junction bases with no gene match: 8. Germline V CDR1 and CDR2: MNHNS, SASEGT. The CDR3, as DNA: TGTGCCAGCAGAGAGAGACTAGCGGCGTACCAAGAGACCCAGTACTTC. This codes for CASRERLAAYQETQYF.